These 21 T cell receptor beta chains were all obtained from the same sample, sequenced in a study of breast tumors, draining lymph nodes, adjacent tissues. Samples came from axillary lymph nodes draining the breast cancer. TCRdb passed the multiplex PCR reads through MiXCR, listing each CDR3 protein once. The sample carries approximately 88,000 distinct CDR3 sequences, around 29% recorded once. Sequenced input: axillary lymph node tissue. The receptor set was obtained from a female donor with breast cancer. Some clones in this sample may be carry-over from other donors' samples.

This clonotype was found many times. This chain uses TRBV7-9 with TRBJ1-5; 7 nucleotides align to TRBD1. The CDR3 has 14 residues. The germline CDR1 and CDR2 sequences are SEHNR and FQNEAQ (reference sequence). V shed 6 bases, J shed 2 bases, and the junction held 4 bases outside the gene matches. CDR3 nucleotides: TGTGCCAGCAGTTATACAGGGGGCAATCAGCCCCAGCATTTT. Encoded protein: CASSYTGGNQPQHF.

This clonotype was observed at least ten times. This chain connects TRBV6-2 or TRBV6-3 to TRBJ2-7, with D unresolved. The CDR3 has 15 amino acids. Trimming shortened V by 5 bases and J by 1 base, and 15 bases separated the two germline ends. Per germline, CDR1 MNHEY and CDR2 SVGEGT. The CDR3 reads CASSHGTVQSYEQYF. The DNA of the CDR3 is TGTGCCAGCAGTCACGGAACGGTACAGTCCTACGAGCAGTACTTC.

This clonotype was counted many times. CDR3 bases: TGCAGTGCTAGAAGTCTGGAGGCTAGCGGGAGTCTCGGGGACCAGTACTTC. Translating gives CSARSLEASGSLGDQYF. The V gene is TRBV20-1, the J gene TRBJ2-5, with 10 bases fitting TRBD2. Germline V gives CDR1 DFQATT, CDR2 SNEGSKA (reference sequence). V was clipped by 2 bases and J by 10 bases; unmatched bases: 19. The CDR3 spans 17 residues.

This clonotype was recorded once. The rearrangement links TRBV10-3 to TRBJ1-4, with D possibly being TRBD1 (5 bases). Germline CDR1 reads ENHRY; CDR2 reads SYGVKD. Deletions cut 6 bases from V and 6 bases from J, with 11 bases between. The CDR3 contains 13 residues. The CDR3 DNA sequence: TGTGCCATCAGCTACAGGAAGGATGAAAAACTGTTTTTT. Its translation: CAISYRKDEKLFF.

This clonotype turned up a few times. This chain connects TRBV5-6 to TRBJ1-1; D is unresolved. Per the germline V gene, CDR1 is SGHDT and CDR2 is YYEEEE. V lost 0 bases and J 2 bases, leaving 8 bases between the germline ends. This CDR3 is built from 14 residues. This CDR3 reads CASSLGRINTEAFF. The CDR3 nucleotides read TGTGCCAGCAGCTTGGGCAGGATAAACACTGAAGCTTTCTTT.

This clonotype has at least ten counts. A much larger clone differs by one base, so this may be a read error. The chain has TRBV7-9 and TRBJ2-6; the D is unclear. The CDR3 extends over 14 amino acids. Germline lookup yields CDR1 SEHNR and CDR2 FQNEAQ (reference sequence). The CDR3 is CASSLDTGPNALTF. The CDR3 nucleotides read TGTGCCAGCAGCTTAGACACGGGCCCCAACGCCCTGACTTTC.

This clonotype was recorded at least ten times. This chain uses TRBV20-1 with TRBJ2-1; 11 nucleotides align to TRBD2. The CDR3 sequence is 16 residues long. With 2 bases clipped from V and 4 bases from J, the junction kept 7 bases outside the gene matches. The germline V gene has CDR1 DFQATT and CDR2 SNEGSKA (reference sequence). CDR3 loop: CSARSASGRSYNEQFF. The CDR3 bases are TGCAGTGCTAGATCGGCTAGCGGGAGGTCTTACAATGAGCAGTTCTTC.

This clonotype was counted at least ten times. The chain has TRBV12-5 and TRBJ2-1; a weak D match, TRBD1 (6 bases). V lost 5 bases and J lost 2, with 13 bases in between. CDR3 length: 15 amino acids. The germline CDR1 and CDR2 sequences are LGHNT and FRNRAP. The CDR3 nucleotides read TGTGCTAGTGGTCAGGGGAGCGGTCCCTACAATGAGCAGTTCTTC. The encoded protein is CASGQGSGPYNEQFF.

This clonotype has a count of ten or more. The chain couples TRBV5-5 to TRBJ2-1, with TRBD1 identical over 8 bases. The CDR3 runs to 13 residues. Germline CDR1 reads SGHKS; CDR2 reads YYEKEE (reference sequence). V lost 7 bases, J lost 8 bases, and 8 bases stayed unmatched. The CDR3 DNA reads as TGTGCCAGCCGACGGACAGGGATGCATGAGCAGTTCTTC. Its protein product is CASRRTGMHEQFF.

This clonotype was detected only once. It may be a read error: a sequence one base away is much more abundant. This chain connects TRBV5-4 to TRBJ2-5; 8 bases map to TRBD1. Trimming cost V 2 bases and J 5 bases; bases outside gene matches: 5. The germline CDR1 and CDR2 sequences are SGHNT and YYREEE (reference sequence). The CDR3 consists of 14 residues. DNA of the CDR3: TGTGCCAGCAGCTTCCAGGGGGCAAAGGAGACCCAGTACTTC. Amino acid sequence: CASSFQGAKETQYF.

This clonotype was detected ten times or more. CDR3 sequence reads: CASSFLTGGGDGYTF. The CDR3 DNA follows: TGTGCCAGCAGTTTCCTAACAGGGGGCGGTGATGGCTACACCTTC. The genes are TRBV27 and TRBJ1-2; TRBD1 matches at 9 bases. Germline-derived CDR1 and CDR2 are MNHEY and SMNVEV (reference sequence). The CDR3 length is 15 residues. The trim removed 3 bases at V and 6 bases at J, leaving 8 bases unmatched.

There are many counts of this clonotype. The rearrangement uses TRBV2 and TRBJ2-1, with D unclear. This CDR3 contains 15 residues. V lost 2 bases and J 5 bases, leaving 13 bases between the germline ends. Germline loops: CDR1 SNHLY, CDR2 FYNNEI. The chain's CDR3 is CASSERLFYNNEQFF. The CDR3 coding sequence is TGTGCCAGCAGTGAAAGATTATTCTATAACAATGAGCAGTTCTTC. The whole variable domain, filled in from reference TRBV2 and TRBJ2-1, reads EPEVTQTPSHQVTQMGQEVILRCVPISNHLYFYWYRQILGQKVEFLVSFYNNEISEKSEIFDDQFSVERPDGSNFTLKIRSTKLEDSAMYFCASSERLFYNNEQFFGPGTRLTVL.

The CDR3 loop is CASSVEQTSGNTIYF. The CDR3 coding sequence is TGTGCCAGCAGCGTTGAACAGACCTCTGGAAACACCATATATTTT. The chain couples TRBV9 to TRBJ1-3; D is unclear. Trimming cost V 2 bases and J 0 bases, with 9 bases left between them. Germline V gives CDR1 SGDLS, CDR2 YYNGEE. CDR3 size: 15 residues.

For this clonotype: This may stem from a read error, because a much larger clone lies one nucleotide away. The CDR3 sequence is CASSFCSGQETQYF. In DNA form, the CDR3 reads TGTGCCAGCAGTTTTTGTAGCGGCCAAGAGACCCAGTACTTC. V is TRBV27 and J is TRBJ2-5; TRBD2 is a possible D gene (6 bases). Deletions cut 3 bases from V and 1 base from J, with 9 bases between. Per germline, CDR1 MNHEY and CDR2 SMNVEV (reference sequence). The CDR3 has 14 amino acids.

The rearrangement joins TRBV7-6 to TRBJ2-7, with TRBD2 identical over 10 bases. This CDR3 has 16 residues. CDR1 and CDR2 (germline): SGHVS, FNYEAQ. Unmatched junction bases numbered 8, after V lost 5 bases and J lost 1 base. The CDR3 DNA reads TGTGCCAGCAGCCTAAGCGGGGGGGCGAGGTCCTACGAGCAGTACTTC. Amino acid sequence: CASSLSGGARSYEQYF.

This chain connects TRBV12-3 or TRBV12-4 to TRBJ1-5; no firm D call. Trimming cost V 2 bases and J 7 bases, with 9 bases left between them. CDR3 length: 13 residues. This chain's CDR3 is CASSLNWGQPQHF. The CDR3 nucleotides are TGTGCCAGCAGTTTAAATTGGGGACAGCCCCAGCATTTT.

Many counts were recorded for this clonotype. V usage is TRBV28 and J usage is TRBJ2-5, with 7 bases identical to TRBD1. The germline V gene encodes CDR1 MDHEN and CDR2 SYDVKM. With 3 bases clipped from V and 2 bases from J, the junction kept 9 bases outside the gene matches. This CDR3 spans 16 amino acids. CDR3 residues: CASSFSTGSRQETQYF. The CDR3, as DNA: TGTGCCAGCAGTTTCTCGACAGGGAGTAGGCAAGAGACCCAGTACTTC.

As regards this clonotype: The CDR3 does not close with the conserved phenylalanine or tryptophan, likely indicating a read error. The CDR3 reads CASSQGAPTYEQYS. The CDR3 DNA is TGTGCGAGCAGTCAGGGGGCGCCGACCTACGAGCAGTACTCC. The V and J genes are TRBV2 and TRBJ2-7, with 8 bases aligning to TRBD1. Germline-derived CDR1 and CDR2 are SNHLY and FYNNEI. This CDR3 has 14 amino acids.

The CDR3 reads CSAREIAGPSETQYF. DNA of the CDR3: TGCAGTGCTAGAGAAATAGCGGGGCCTTCGGAGACCCAGTACTTC. This chain uses TRBV20-1 with TRBJ2-5, with TRBD2 matching 8 bases. Germline assignment: CDR1 DFQATT and CDR2 SNEGSKA (reference sequence). Trimming took 0 bases from V and 5 from J; bases not matched to a gene: 8. CDR3 length equals 15 residues.

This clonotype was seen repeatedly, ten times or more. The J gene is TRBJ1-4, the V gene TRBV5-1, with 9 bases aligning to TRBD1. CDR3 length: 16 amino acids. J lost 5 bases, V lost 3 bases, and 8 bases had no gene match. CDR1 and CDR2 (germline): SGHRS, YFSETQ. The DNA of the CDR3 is TGCGCCAGCAGCTACTCCACCGGGACAGGGAATGAAAAACTGTTTTTT. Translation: CASSYSTGTGNEKLFF.

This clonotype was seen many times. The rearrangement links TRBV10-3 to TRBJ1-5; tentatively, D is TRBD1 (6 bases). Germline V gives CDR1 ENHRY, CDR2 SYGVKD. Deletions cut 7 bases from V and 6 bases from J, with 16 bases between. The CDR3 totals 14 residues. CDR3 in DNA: TGTGCCATCAAGGACAGCGCACCCGGTCAGCCCCAGCATTTT. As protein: CAIKDSAPGQPQHF.